The clone carrying this TCR beta chain occurred a few times. The target antigen is unknown. Germline V gene data show CDR1 as LGHNA and CDR2 as YSLEER. Trimming left V 5 bases short and J 5 bases short, with 18 bases between. The CDR3 contains 15 residues. Healthy Caucasian individuals from Russia aged roughly 6 to 90 served as donors. The data derive from a study of blood T cells in healthy people across ages. A sample-barcoded 5' primer and a J-beta primer mix were used in a second PCR of about 7 to 12 cycles. Each single sample gave us at least 2.5 million CDR3-containing paired-end reads. TCRdb re-called the 5' RACE reads through MiXCR, storing one row per CDR3 protein. Of 550,000 to 700,000 distinct CDR3 sequences listed, roughly a quarter were seen once; the top ten hold roughly 20%. Overall study findings and caveats: Long-lived and aged donors differed, with more naive CD4+ cells and higher diversity in the long-lived. Bulk PBMC profiling left naive and antigen-experienced comparisons inconclusive.

The chain employs TRBV4-3 and TRBJ1-1; a weak D match, TRBD1 (6 bases). The material sequenced was blood. The clonotype originates from a woman between 65 and 79 years old in good health. CDR3 loop: CASSAPLGGRTEAFF. Written as DNA, the CDR3 is TGCGCCAGCAGCGCCCCGTTAGGGGGGCGGACTGAAGCTTTCTTT.